The TCR beta chain described here comes from a study of CD8+CD57+ T cells in acquired aplastic anemia. For the study at large: Sorted cells (CD4+ and CD8+) yielded DNA amounts that averaged approximately 3.2 ug.

Genomic DNA acted as the template from which TCR beta VDJ combination and CDR3 sequence profiling were carried out. TCRdb called the reads again in MiXCR, with one record for every CDR3 protein. The top ten clones hold 10% to 15% of a sample with about 180,000 distinct CDR3 sequences, about half of them seen once. This clonotype was seen a few times. Trimming removed 3 bases from V and 3 bases from J, with 9 bases in between. Germline assignment: CDR1 SGHTA and CDR2 FQGNSA. The CDR3 consists of 15 residues. An expansion of CD8+CD57+ cells by flow cytometry had been shown in patients chosen for sequencing. The patients all had a severe acquired aplastic anemia diagnosis. Receipt of therapy had not occurred in any patient by the time of blood sampling.

V is TRBV7-2 and J is TRBJ1-6, with no clear D. The clonotype was recovered from a human donor with aplastic anemia. Sample: sorted CD4+, CD8+, or CD8+CD57+ T cells (not recorded which) from PBMCs. The CDR3 spells CASSFRQIYNSPLHF. In nucleotides, the CDR3 is TGTGCCAGCAGCTTCAGGCAAATCTATAATTCACCCCTCCACTTT.